This entry lists 18 T cell receptor beta chains sequenced from one sample in a study of memory CD4+ T cells and cytomegalovirus serostatus. Single viable CD3+CD4+CD8-CD45RO+ cells were sorted as the memory CD4+ T cells. Produced via immunoSEQ multiplex PCR; TCRdb's table is partial and in-frame only. Here the sample spans about 31,000 clones, 65% to 80% being singletons. Sequencing used memory CD4+ T cells from blood. The receptors were gathered from an adult in good health and CMV-seronegative. Some clones in this sample may be carry-over from other donors' samples.

The chain recombines TRBV4-1 with TRBJ2-3; the D is unclear. The length of the CDR3 is 18 residues. V was clipped by 0 bases and J by 0 bases, with 16 bases between them. The germline CDR1 and CDR2 sequences are MGHRA and YSYEKL. CDR3 protein: CASSQDLVAFGSTDTQYF. The CDR3 DNA sequence: TGCGCCAGCAGCCAAGATCTTGTAGCTTTTGGGAGCACAGATACGCAGTATTTT.

J is TRBJ2-7 and V is TRBV5-1, with D maybe TRBD2 (5 bases). CDR3 size: 13 residues. V was clipped by 5 bases and J by 3 bases, with 12 bases between them. Germline lookup yields CDR1 SGHRS and CDR2 YFSETQ. The CDR3 sequence: CASRQEAVYEQYF. Written as DNA, the CDR3 is TGCGCCAGCAGGCAGGAGGCAGTCTACGAGCAGTACTTC.

The chain has TRBV6-1 and TRBJ2-7; perhaps TRBD1 as D (5 bases). The germline gives CDR1 MNHNS, CDR2 SASEGT. V gave up 5 bases and J gave up 2 bases, with 10 bases separating them. The CDR3 runs 13 residues. The CDR3 coding sequence is TGTGCCAGCAGTACTTTGACAGCCTACGAGCAGTACTTC. The encoded protein is CASSTLTAYEQYF.

This chain joins TRBV5-4 and TRBJ2-3, with D possibly TRBD2 on 6 matching bases. The CDR3 loop spans 13 amino acids. Germline lookup yields CDR1 SGHNT and CDR2 YYREEE (reference sequence). Trimming shortened V by 0 bases and J by 5 bases, and 7 bases separated the two germline ends. CDR3 bases: TGTGCCAGCAGCTTGGCCGGGGGAGATACGCAGTATTTT. This translates into CASSLAGGDTQYF.

This chain uses TRBV7-9 with TRBJ1-3; D remains ambiguous. Trimming took 6 bases from V and 9 from J, leaving 9 bases between them. The CDR3 totals 11 residues. The germline gives CDR1 SEHNR, CDR2 FQNEAQ (reference sequence). DNA for the CDR3: TGTGCCAGCAGTCACGAGGGCACCATATATTTT. It is translated as CASSHEGTIYF.

The rearrangement joins TRBV5-1 to TRBJ1-1, with TRBD1 matching over 7 bases. Germline V gene sequence: CDR1 SGHRS, CDR2 YFSETQ. After removal of 6 bases from V and 0 bases from J, the junction contained 8 bases not matched to a gene. This CDR3 has 15 amino acids. CDR3 region: CASNLRQGLNTEAFF. The CDR3 nucleotides are TGCGCCAGCAACCTCAGACAGGGACTGAACACTGAAGCTTTCTTT.

This chain joins TRBV18 and TRBJ2-7; D may be TRBD2 (6 bases). This CDR3 spans 14 amino acids. Deletions cut 4 bases from V and 3 bases from J, with 13 bases between. The V gene's germline CDR1 is KGHSH and CDR2 LQKENI. CDR3 nucleotides: TGTGCCAGCTCACTCCAAGGGAGGCGCTACGAGCAGTACTTC. It specifies CASSLQGRRYEQYF.

This chain connects TRBV28 to TRBJ1-2; TRBD1 matches 8 bases. From germline, CDR1 is MDHEN and CDR2 SYDVKM. CDR3 length: 12 residues. The trim removed 8 bases at V and 7 bases at J, leaving 6 bases unmatched. For the CDR3, the DNA is TGTGCCAGCCTGGACAGGGCGTCTGGCTACACCTTC. Translation: CASLDRASGYTF.

The chain recombines TRBV9 with TRBJ1-2; 10 nucleotides agree with TRBD1. This CDR3 spans 17 amino acids. The germline gives CDR1 SGDLS, CDR2 YYNGEE. After removal of 3 bases from V and 4 bases from J, the junction contained 12 bases not matched to a gene. The CDR3 region has the DNA TGTGCCAGCAGCGGACCGGGACAGGGGAAAGAAGGCTATGGCTACACCTTC. This codes for CASSGPGQGKEGYGYTF. Full variable domain (outside the CDR3, taken from reference TRBV9 and TRBJ1-2): DSGVTQTPKHLITATGQRVTLRCSPRSGDLSVYWYQQSLDQGLQFLIQYYNGEERAKGNILERFSAQQFPDLHSELNLSSLELGDSALYFCASSGPGQGKEGYGYTFGSGTRLTVV.

The chain joins TRBV23-1 to TRBJ2-7; D remains unclear. TRBV23-1 is known as an ORF, though its function is uncertain. The length of the CDR3 is 10 residues. V lost 7 bases and J 2 bases, leaving 3 bases between the germline ends. The CDR3 spells CASNPYEQYF. The CDR3 bases are TGCGCCAGCAACCCCTACGAGCAGTACTTC.

The chain has TRBV2 and TRBJ2-3; perhaps TRBD1 as D (5 bases). CDR3 length: 17 residues. The germline CDR1 and CDR2 sequences are SNHLY and FYNNEI. With 4 bases removed from V and 0 bases from J, the gap between germline ends came to 17 bases. CDR3 in DNA: TGTGCCAGCAGTGGCCTAAAGACAGATATCAGCACAGATACGCAGTATTTT. The encoded protein is CASSGLKTDISTDTQYF.

This clone was detected only a few times. The rearrangement links TRBV6-1 to TRBJ1-1; no definite D call. Germline V CDR1 and CDR2: MNHNS, SASEGT. The CDR3 is 14 residues long. Trimming removed 3 bases from V and 5 bases from J, with 13 bases in between. This CDR3 is CASSELRVGTEAFF. The CDR3 nucleotides read TGTGCCAGCAGTGAGCTTCGGGTGGGAACTGAAGCTTTCTTT.

This clone was seen once. This chain connects TRBV10-2 to TRBJ2-7; no reliable D call. The V gene lost 3 bases and the J gene lost 1 base, with 4 bases spanning the gap. The CDR3 extends over 12 amino acids. Germline CDR1 WSHSY, CDR2 SAAADI. The CDR3 reads CASSEVSYEQYF. In DNA, the CDR3 is TGCGCCAGCAGTGAAGTATCCTACGAGCAGTACTTC.

V gene TRBV7-6 combines with J gene TRBJ1-2, with 7 bases that match TRBD1. Germline values: CDR1 SGHVS, CDR2 FNYEAQ. This CDR3 is 16 amino acids long. With V trimmed by 4 bases and J by 7 bases, 15 bases remained unmatched. The DNA for the CDR3 is TGTGCCAGCAGCTCCGCGACGACAGACAGGGCGGCTGGCTACACCTTC. Protein sequence: CASSSATTDRAAGYTF.

The rearrangement links TRBV2 to TRBJ2-7; 8 bases map to TRBD1. V shed 6 bases and J 3 bases; nucleotides not matched to a gene: 4. Germline CDR1 is SNHLY and CDR2 is FYNNEI. The CDR3 length is 13 residues. The CDR3 is CASRPTGVYEQYF. The CDR3 DNA reads as TGTGCCAGCAGACCGACAGGGGTCTACGAGCAGTACTTC.

The rearrangement joins TRBV5-1 to TRBJ1-2; D remains ambiguous. This CDR3 region has 16 residues. Trimming took 0 bases from V and 3 from J, leaving 15 bases between them. The germline CDR1 and CDR2 sequences are SGHRS and YFSETQ. The DNA for the CDR3 is TGCGCCAGCAGCTTGGGGGGTCATTTTATTGACTATGGCTACACCTTC. It encodes CASSLGGHFIDYGYTF. Full variable domain (rest looked up from reference TRBV5-1 and TRBJ1-2): KAGVTQTPRYLIKTRGQQVTLSCSPISGHRSVSWYQQTPGQGLQFLFEYFSETQRNKGNFPGRFSGRQFSNSRSEMNVSTLELGDSALYLCASSLGGHFIDYGYTFGSGTRLTVV.

The chain uses TRBV10-3 and TRBJ1-4, with TRBD1 matching over 7 bases. Trimming cost V 4 bases and J 6 bases; bases outside gene matches: 8. CDR3 length equals 15 residues. Germline-derived CDR1 and CDR2 are ENHRY and SYGVKD. CDR3 residues: CAISAKGGADEKLFF. In DNA form, the CDR3 reads TGTGCCATCAGTGCTAAAGGGGGCGCAGATGAAAAACTGTTTTTT.

CDR3 protein: CASSFLATGRTNTEAFF. The CDR3 DNA reads TGTGCCAGCAGCTTTCTTGCGACAGGGCGGACGAACACTGAAGCTTTCTTT. The chain is built from TRBV5-4 and TRBJ1-1; 7 bases fit TRBD1. Germline CDR1 and CDR2: SGHNT and YYREEE (reference sequence). Trimming removed 2 bases from V and 1 base from J; junction bases left unmatched: 11. The CDR3 sequence is 17 residues long. The entire variable domain, with the rest obtained from reference TRBV5-4 and TRBJ1-1, is as follows: ETGVTQSPTHLIKTRGQQVTLRCSSQSGHNTVSWYQQALGQGPQFIFQYYREEENGRGNFPPRFSGLQFPNYSSELNVNALELDDSALYLCASSFLATGRTNTEAFFGQGTRLTVV.